At least ten counts were recorded for the clone carrying this T cell receptor beta chain. Unmatched junction bases numbered 8, after V lost 3 bases and J lost 2 bases. The V gene's germline CDR1 is DFQATT and CDR2 SNEGSKA (reference sequence). There are 15 residues in the CDR3. The authors ran a second PCR of about 6 to 11 cycles using a sample-barcoded 5' primer and a J-beta primer mix. TCRdb reanalysed the 5' RACE reads using MiXCR and keeps one entry per CDR3 protein. The sample gives 700,000 or so distinct CDR3 sequences, 22% of which show up once; 22% is in the top ten. The source of the sample is a study of blood T cells in healthy people across ages. Donors gave around 9.8 milliliters of peripheral blood apiece.

This chain joins TRBV20-1 and TRBJ2-3, with 7 bases fitting TRBD2. Material for sequencing was blood. This sequence originates from a man aged 70-80 years in good health. The CDR3 loop reads CSASRASGATDTQYF. Written as DNA, the CDR3 is TGCAGTGCTAGCCGAGCTAGCGGAGCCACAGATACGCAGTATTTT.